The 10 T cell receptor beta chains presented below share a single source sample, sequenced in a study of CD8 T cells in Susac syndrome. Random hexamers were used to reverse transcribe the RNA input (about 0.5 to 1 ug). TCRdb passed the immunoSEQ multiplex PCR reads through MiXCR, listing each CDR3 protein once. Here the sample spans around 160,000 distinct CDR3 sequences, 90% to 95% being singletons. The specimen sequenced was CD4+ T cells from PBMCs. These receptors were collected from a human donor in good health.

With respect to this clonotype: A read error may account for a junction end that differs from germline. CDR3 sequence reads: CSANTVLSGANILTF. Written as DNA, the CDR3 is TGCAGTGCTAATACTGTTCTATCTGGGGCCAACATCCTGACTTTC. The V and J genes are TRBV20-1 and TRBJ2-6; D may be TRBD1 (5 bases). From germline, CDR1 is DFQATT and CDR2 SNEGSKA (reference sequence). CDR3 length equals 15 residues.

The rearrangement joins TRBV25-1 to TRBJ1-5; TRBD1 might be the D (5 bases). The CDR3 sequence is 14 residues long. Germline V lookup: CDR1 MGHDK, CDR2 SYGVNS. V was shortened by 8 bases and J by 4 bases, with 15 bases between the two germline ends. The CDR3 sequence: CASAPRGKNQPQHF. In nucleotides, the CDR3 is TGTGCCAGCGCACCCCGGGGGAAGAATCAGCCCCAGCATTTT.

The chain is built from TRBV5-1 and TRBJ2-1; the D gene is possibly TRBD1 (5 bases). Germline CDR1 and CDR2: SGHRS and YFSETQ. The CDR3 is 15 residues long. Trimming took 4 bases from V and 0 from J, leaving 11 bases between them. The CDR3 sequence is CASSPGHASYNEQFF. The CDR3 region has the DNA TGCGCCAGCAGCCCAGGACATGCCTCCTACAATGAGCAGTTCTTC.

The table lists this clonotype with a count of one. The chain combines TRBV27 with TRBJ2-5; tentatively, D is TRBD1 (6 bases). V was clipped by 0 bases and J by 5 bases, with 13 bases between them. The CDR3 runs 15 residues. The germline CDR1 and CDR2 sequences are MNHEY and SMNVEV (reference sequence). The CDR3 DNA sequence: TGTGCCAGCAGTTTATCGGCAGGGGTTTTGGAGACCCAGTACTTC. As protein: CASSLSAGVLETQYF.

The chain combines TRBV12-3 or TRBV12-4 with TRBJ2-5; D possibly uses TRBD1 or TRBD2 (6 bases each). The CDR3 extends over 14 amino acids. V was clipped by 3 bases and J by 2 bases, with 10 bases between them. The CDR3 DNA reads TGTGCCAGCAGTTTCGGGGGCTCACAAGAGACCCAGTACTTC. Translation: CASSFGGSQETQYF.

The CDR3: CASIQGYEQYF. For the CDR3, the DNA is TGTGCCAGCATCCAGGGTTACGAGCAGTACTTC. The chain combines TRBV6-2 or TRBV6-3 with TRBJ2-7; possible D gene TRBD1, 5 bases. With 7 bases removed from V and 4 bases from J, the gap between germline ends came to 8 bases. CDR3 length: 11 amino acids. Germline V gene lookup returns CDR1 MNHEY and CDR2 SVGEGT.

The V and J genes are TRBV6-5 and TRBJ2-1, with TRBD1 identical over 9 bases. This CDR3 has 15 residues. Losses at the gene ends were 7 bases for V and 8 bases for J; bases not matched to a gene: 12. Germline lookup yields CDR1 MNHEY and CDR2 SVGAGI. The DNA of the CDR3 is TGTGCCAGCACCCCCGCGGGACAGGGTTCGGATGAGCAGTTCTTC. As protein: CASTPAGQGSDEQFF.

The V gene is TRBV20-1, the J gene TRBJ2-3; the match to TRBD1 covers 7 bases. Trimming removed 5 bases from V and 11 bases from J; junction bases left unmatched: 16. Germline V gives CDR1 DFQATT, CDR2 SNEGSKA (reference sequence). The CDR3 contains 14 residues. The CDR3 sequence is CSAGPPGQRVGQYF. CDR3 nucleotides: TGCAGTGCTGGCCCCCCGGGACAGCGAGTAGGGCAGTATTTT.

The chain combines TRBV5-1 with TRBJ1-2; D is possibly TRBD1 (5 bases). This CDR3 has 15 amino acids. Trimming took off 0 bases at V and 2 bases at J, with 11 bases between the two ends. Germline V gene sequence: CDR1 SGHRS, CDR2 YFSETQ. For the CDR3, the DNA is TGCGCCAGCAGCTTGGTCATTGGGGGAAACTATGGCTACACCTTC. It encodes CASSLVIGGNYGYTF.

The genes are TRBV15 and TRBJ2-1; 10 bases match TRBD2. The CDR3 is made up of 16 amino acids. Trimming at V came to 0 bases and at J to 5 bases, leaving 4 bases not matched to a gene. CDR1 LNHNV and CDR2 YYDKDF come from the germline V gene (reference sequence). As DNA, the CDR3 is TGTGCCACCAGCAGAGATCTCACTAGCGGGGACAATGAGCAGTTCTTC. This encodes CATSRDLTSGDNEQFF.